The 5 T cell receptor beta chains below were found in one sample sequenced in a study of a mutant IDH1 vaccine in newly diagnosed glioma. Time point specified: week 23, last vaccination. Each dose of the vaccine consisted of 300 ug of mutant IDH1 20-mer peptide, with topical imiquimod. The assay was immunoSEQ multiplex PCR, and TCRdb's table has in-frame clones only and misses some. Counted here are tens of thousands of clones, around 83% occurring once; the ten biggest clones make up roughly 4%. Their antigen targets remain unknown. The specimen was PBMCs, collected from a glioma patient whose treatment included an IDH1 peptide vaccine. These receptors were obtained from a man aged 25 to 40 with glioma.

This chain uses TRBV4-1 with TRBJ2-1, with 10 bases that match TRBD1. Per the germline V gene, CDR1 is MGHRA and CDR2 is YSYEKL. This CDR3 is built from 19 residues. The junction had 13 bases not matched to a gene; V was cut back by 4 bases and J by 1 base. The CDR3 nucleotides are TGCGCCAGCAGCCGACACGTGGGACAGGGGAGTTTATCCTACAATGAGCAGTTCTTC. This codes for CASSRHVGQGSLSYNEQFF.

The rearrangement uses TRBV7-6 and TRBJ2-3; D is ambiguous. The CDR3 is 15 residues long. Trimming removed 1 base at V and 1 base at J, with 9 bases between. Germline CDR1 and CDR2: SGHVS and FNYEAQ. The CDR3: CASSLDDAGTDTQYF. CDR3 sequence (DNA): TGTGCCAGCAGCTTAGATGACGCCGGCACAGATACGCAGTATTTT.

This clone was recorded once. The rearrangement links TRBV7-9 to TRBJ2-1; D may be TRBD2 (7 bases). Trimming removed 5 bases at V and 4 bases at J, with 18 bases between. CDR3 length equals 16 residues. CDR1 is SEHNR and CDR2 is FQNEAQ in the germline V gene (reference sequence). Written as DNA, the CDR3 is TGTGCCAGCAGCAATCACGGGGGGCGCCCTTACAATGAGCAGTTCTTC. Its translation is CASSNHGGRPYNEQFF. The variable domain in full, completed from reference TRBV7-9 and TRBJ2-1, reads DTGVSQNPRHKITKRGQNVTFRCDPISEHNRLYWYRQTLGQGPEFLTYFQNEAQLEKSRLLSDRFSAERPKGSFSTLEIQRTEQGDSAMYLCASSNHGGRPYNEQFFGPGTRLTVL.

J is TRBJ2-5 and V is TRBV5-6; no firm D call. The CDR3 sequence is 12 residues long. CDR1 is SGHDT and CDR2 is YYEEEE in the germline V gene. The V end lost 3 bases, the J end lost 5 bases, and 8 bases lay between the germline ends. CDR3 in DNA: TGTGCCAGCAGCTCAGGTCTTGAGACCCAGTACTTC. Translated: CASSSGLETQYF.

This clone was detected a few times. The chain recombines TRBV19 with TRBJ1-6; maybe TRBD1 (6 bases). Looked up from germline, CDR1 is LNHDA and CDR2 is SQIVND (reference sequence). This CDR3 is built from 14 residues. Trimming took off 7 bases at V and 7 bases at J, with 14 bases between the two ends. CDR3 nucleotide sequence: TGTGCCAGTACCACCACAGGGAGGAATTCACCCCTCCACTTT. Its translation: CASTTTGRNSPLHF.